Included here is one T cell receptor beta chain sequence, with context. Its matching antigen is unknown. Produced via immunoSEQ multiplex PCR; TCRdb's table is partial and in-frame only. The table lists about 1 million clones, approximately 76% of them singletons. Every contributor of samples was a Caucasian grown-up residing in Nashville, Tennessee. These data originate in a study of shared clonotypes between healthy human individuals. Overall study findings and caveats: In contrast to clonotypes shared by all four donors, non-shared clonotypes had lower generation probabilities. About 5% of naive CD4 clonotypes were common to a handful of donors. Sequencing of the sorted subsets was shown by rarefaction to be incomplete despite large depth.

Input material: memory CD4+ T cells sorted from blood. Sample subset: CD45RA-negative fraction. The TCR comes from a man between 18 and 35 years old in good health.

The DNA for the CDR3 is TGCAGCGTTGAAATCAAGACCCAGTACTTC. It translates to CSVEIKTQYF. The chain joins TRBV29-1 to TRBJ2-5; no definite D call. The CDR3 spans 10 residues. V was trimmed by 2 bases and J by 6 bases, leaving 4 bases between them. CDR1 is SQVTM and CDR2 is ANQGSEA in the germline V gene.